A selection of T cell receptor beta chains follows, all from one sample in a study of control samples from healthy donors and cancer patients. Measured with immunoSEQ multiplex PCR; TCRdb has only the in-frame clones, and not every one. The table records over 100,000 clones, roughly 92% of them present only once. Sequences were obtained from blood. The receptors here all came from a man younger than 35 in good health. The CDR3 runs from the conserved cysteine through the conserved F or W. Fields, in order: V gene, D gene, J gene, clone size, CDR3 protein, CDR3 DNA. The D gene is left open where the match is weak. The size entry is marked missing in some rows and otherwise reads once, few, many or a size class.

TRBV11-3	-	TRBJ2-2	-	CASSLDRAGTGELFF	TGTGCCAGCAGCTTAGACAGGGCGGGGACCGGGGAGCTGTTTTTT
TRBV9	-	TRBJ1-1	-	CASSVVSGAEAFF	TGTGCCAGCAGCGTAGTGAGTGGGGCTGAAGCTTTCTTT
TRBV4-1	-	TRBJ2-7	once	CASSRPGTKGAEQYF	TGCGCCAGCAGCCGCCCTGGGACAAAGGGAGCCGAGCAGTACTTC
TRBV19	-	TRBJ1-5	-	CASTVQPQHF	TGTGCCAGTACCGTTCAGCCCCAGCATTTT
TRBV6-4	-	TRBJ1-2	-	CASSDGNGYTF	TGTGCCAGCAGTGACGGTAATGGCTACACCTTC
TRBV2	-	TRBJ2-3	-	CASSSQGPTDTQYF	TGTGCCAGCTCATCACAGGGTCCCACAGATACGCAGTATTTT
TRBV3-1/TRBV3-2	-	TRBJ2-1	-	CASSQRGPGEQFF	TGTGCCAGCAGCCAGCGGGGCCCGGGAGAGCAGTTCTTC
TRBV11-2	-	TRBJ2-7	once	CASSHHREQYF	TGTGCCAGCAGCCACCACCGCGAGCAGTACTTC
TRBV25-1	-	TRBJ1-1	once	CASSDYDLNTEAFF	TGTGCCAGCAGTGATTACGACCTGAACACTGAAGCTTTCTTT
TRBV19	TRBD1	TRBJ1-2	-	CASSQDRERLYGYTF	TGTGCCAGTAGCCAGGACAGGGAACGTCTCTATGGCTACACCTTC
TRBV11-2	-	TRBJ1-2	-	CASSLSPDGYGYTF	TGTGCCAGCAGCTTATCCCCTGACGGCTATGGCTACACCTTC
TRBV5-5	TRBD1	TRBJ2-7	-	CASSQQGTNSYEQYF	TGTGCCAGCAGCCAACAGGGGACGAACTCCTACGAGCAGTACTTC
TRBV19	-	TRBJ1-2	-	CASSIDRRRGLIYTF	TGTGCCAGTAGTATAGATCGGAGGAGGGGCTTGATCTACACCTTC
TRBV10-3	-	TRBJ1-1	-	CAISEASRSNTEAFF	TGTGCCATCAGTGAGGCGTCTCGTTCGAACACTGAAGCTTTCTTT
TRBV2	TRBD1	TRBJ2-7	-	CASRVTGSSYEQYF	TGTGCCAGCAGGGTGACAGGGAGCTCCTACGAGCAGTACTTC
TRBV6-5	-	TRBJ1-2	-	CASSTSAGYGYTF	TGTGCCAGCAGTACCTCTGCAGGCTATGGCTACACCTTC
TRBV2	-	TRBJ2-1	-	CAIVPRDSYNEQFF	TGTGCCATCGTGCCTCGTGACTCCTACAATGAGCAGTTCTTC
TRBV19	TRBD2	TRBJ2-3	-	CASSNRQRGPAADTQYF	TGTGCCAGTAGTAACCGACAGCGGGGGCCAGCCGCAGATACGCAGTATTTT
TRBV9	-	TRBJ2-3	-	CASSVAGFSTDTQYF	TGTGCCAGCAGCGTAGCAGGATTTAGCACAGATACGCAGTATTTT
TRBV30	-	TRBJ2-3	-	CAWRGDLFVRTDTQYF	TGTGCCTGGAGAGGGGACCTCTTTGTCCGCACAGATACGCAGTATTTT
TRBV7-6	-	TRBJ1-1	few	CASSLLNTEAFF	TGTGCCAGCAGCTTACTGAACACTGAAGCTTTCTTT
TRBV9	-	TRBJ2-1	-	CASSLQGGPLNEQFF	TGTGCCAGCAGCCTCCAGGGTGGGCCACTTAATGAGCAGTTCTTC
TRBV9	-	TRBJ2-3	-	CASSTRLNTDTQYF	TGTGCCAGCAGCACTCGACTGAACACAGATACGCAGTATTTT
TRBV18	-	TRBJ1-3	once	CASSPGGAGRTKLSGNTIYF	TGTGCCAGCTCACCAGGGGGCGCGGGCCGGACCAAACTCTCTGGAAACACCATATATTTT
TRBV5-1	-	TRBJ2-1	-	CASSSPTSSLKYNEQFF	TGCGCCAGCAGCTCCCCGACTAGTTCCCTTAAGTACAATGAGCAGTTCTTC
TRBV19	-	TRBJ2-1	-	CASSIVGVSYNEQFF	TGTGCCAGTAGTATAGTAGGGGTTTCCTACAATGAGCAGTTCTTC
TRBV7-2	-	TRBJ1-5	-	CASSLGDGQPQHF	TGTGCCAGCAGCTTAGGAGACGGGCAGCCCCAGCATTTT
TRBV9	-	TRBJ2-5	-	CASSVGASRSGETQYF	TGTGCCAGCAGCGTAGGGGCATCACGGTCCGGGGAGACCCAGTACTTC